This T cell receptor (beta chain) was retrieved from a study of PD-1 blockade in mismatch repair-deficient tumors. In the study overall: Patients had around 11 mismatch repair-deficient cancer types, all previously treated and progressing.

On this clone: No antigen is known for it.

Findings of the study overall: After pembrolizumab, tumor-resident clones rose rapidly, then generally contracted before radiologic responses.

Every patient had mismatch repair deficiency by PCR or immunohistochemistry. TCRs were sequenced from a few patients responding to pembrolizumab. Libraries were prepared by immunoSEQ multiplex PCR; TCRdb keeps only in-frame clonotypes and omits some of them. The sample includes more than 95,000 clones, about 88% seen only once; the top ten take 13%. The receptor's source is an adult with mismatch repair-deficient cancer. Sequenced here: peripheral blood, sampled 44 weeks after starting pembrolizumab.

CDR3 amino acids: CSVEDPGRRSYNEQFF. CDR3 DNA sequence: TGCAGCGTTGAAGATCCGGGACGCCGCTCCTACAATGAGCAGTTCTTC. The chain has TRBV29-1 and TRBJ2-1, with D possibly called TRBD1 or TRBD2 (5 bases each). Germline V gene sequence: CDR1 SQVTM, CDR2 ANQGSEA. V lost 0 bases, J lost 0 bases, and 12 bases lay in between. The CDR3 is made up of 16 amino acids.